This T cell receptor (beta chain) was found in a study of technical replicates of blood from several donors. The V gene end was trimmed by 4 bases and the J gene end by 4 bases; junction bases not matched to a gene: 8. Germline V gene data show CDR1 as MGHDK and CDR2 as SYGVNS. This CDR3 has 16 residues. Sequencing used immunoSEQ multiplex PCR; TCRdb keeps in-frame clones, though not all of them. Altogether tens of thousands of clones are present, 92% being singletons, with the ten largest covering 0.41%. Sequenced sample: T cells isolated from PBMCs. This sequence originates from a human donor in good health. The chain joins TRBV25-1 to TRBJ2-1; 9 nucleotides line up with TRBD2. The CDR3 is CASSGISSGNYNEQFF. CDR3 coding DNA: TGTGCCAGCAGTGGAATCTCTAGCGGGAATTACAATGAGCAGTTCTTC.